This T cell receptor beta chain was identified during a study of cytomegalovirus exposure and HLA in healthy donors. Trimming removed 6 bases from V and 2 bases from J, with 17 bases in between. CDR1 and CDR2 from the germline V gene are MRHNA and SNTAGT. The CDR3 is made up of 16 amino acids. Remarks on this clone: The target antigen is unknown.

Use of 60 Vbeta and 13 Jbeta primers characterized the PCR. The protocol was immunoSEQ multiplex PCR, while the TCRdb copy is restricted to in-frame clones and leaves out a portion. The sample yields about 100,000 clones, 60% to 85% seen once. Overall study results and limits: A classifier reportedly called cytomegalovirus status with high sensitivity and specificity. According to a later analysis, donors in an Asian-associated ancestry cluster reportedly had fewer N-insertions than the approximately 670-donor mean. In all likelihood, a cluster of highly shared sequence variants was a sequencing artifact. V- and J-gene trimming of TCR beta was linked (in a later analysis) to a missense DCLRE1C variant.

Sequencing was performed on PBMCs. This chain uses TRBV6-4 with TRBJ1-5, with D unresolved. This TCR derives from a female donor in good health and CMV-seropositive. The CDR3 here is CASSRGRGFGNQPQHF. CDR3 nucleotides: TGTGCCAGCAGCCGTGGGCGGGGATTCGGCAATCAGCCCCAGCATTTT.